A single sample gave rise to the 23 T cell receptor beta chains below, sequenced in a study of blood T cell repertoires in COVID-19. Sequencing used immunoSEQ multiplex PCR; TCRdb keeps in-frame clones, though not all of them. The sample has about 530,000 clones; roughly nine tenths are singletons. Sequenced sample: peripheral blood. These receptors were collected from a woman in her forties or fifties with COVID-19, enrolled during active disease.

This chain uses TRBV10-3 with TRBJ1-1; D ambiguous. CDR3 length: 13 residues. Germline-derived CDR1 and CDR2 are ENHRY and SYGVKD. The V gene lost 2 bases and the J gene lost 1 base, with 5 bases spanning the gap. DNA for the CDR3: TGTGCCATCAGTGAGATTAGGAACACTGAAGCTTTCTTT. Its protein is CAISEIRNTEAFF.

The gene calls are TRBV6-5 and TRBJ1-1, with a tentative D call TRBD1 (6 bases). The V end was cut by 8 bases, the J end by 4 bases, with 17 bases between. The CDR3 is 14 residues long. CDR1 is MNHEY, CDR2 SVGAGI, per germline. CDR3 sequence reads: CASYTRGSGTEAFF. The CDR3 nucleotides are TGTGCCAGCTATACCAGGGGTTCAGGCACTGAAGCTTTCTTT.

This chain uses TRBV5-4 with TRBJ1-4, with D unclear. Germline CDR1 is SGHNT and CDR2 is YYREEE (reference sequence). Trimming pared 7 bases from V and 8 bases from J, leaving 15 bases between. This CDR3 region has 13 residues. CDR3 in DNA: TGTGCCAGCGGGCGTAATAGGGAGGAAAAACTGTTTTTT. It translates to CASGRNREEKLFF.

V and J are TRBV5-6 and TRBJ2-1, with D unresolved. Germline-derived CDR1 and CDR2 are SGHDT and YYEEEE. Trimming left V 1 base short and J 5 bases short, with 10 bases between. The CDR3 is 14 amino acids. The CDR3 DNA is TGTGCCAGCAGCTTGCTCGTCCCTCACAATGAGCAGTTCTTC. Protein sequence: CASSLLVPHNEQFF.

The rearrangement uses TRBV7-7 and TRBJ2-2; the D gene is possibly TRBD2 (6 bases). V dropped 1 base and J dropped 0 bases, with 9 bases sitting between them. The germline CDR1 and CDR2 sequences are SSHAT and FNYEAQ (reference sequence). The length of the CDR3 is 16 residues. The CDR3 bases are TGTGCCAGCAGCTTAGGTTGGGGGGCGAACACCGGGGAGCTGTTTTTT. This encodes CASSLGWGANTGELFF.

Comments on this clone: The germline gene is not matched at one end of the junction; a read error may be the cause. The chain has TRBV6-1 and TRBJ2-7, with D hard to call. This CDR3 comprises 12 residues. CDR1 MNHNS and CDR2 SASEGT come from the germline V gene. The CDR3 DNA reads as TGTGCCAGCAGTGAATTGAGGATCCCCAGTCACTTC. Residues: CASSELRIPSHF.

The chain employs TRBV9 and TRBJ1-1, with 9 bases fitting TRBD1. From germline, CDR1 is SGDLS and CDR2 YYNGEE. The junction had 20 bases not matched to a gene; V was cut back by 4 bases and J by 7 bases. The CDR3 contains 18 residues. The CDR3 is CASSSRRGQGSVNNEAFF. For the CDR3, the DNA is TGTGCCAGCAGCTCTCGACGGGGACAGGGTTCAGTTAATAATGAAGCTTTCTTT.

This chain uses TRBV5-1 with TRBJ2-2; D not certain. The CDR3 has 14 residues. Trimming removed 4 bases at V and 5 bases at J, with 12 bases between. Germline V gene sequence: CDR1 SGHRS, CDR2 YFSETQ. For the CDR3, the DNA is TGCGCCAGCAGCAATTCACAGATTACCGGGGAGCTGTTTTTT. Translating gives CASSNSQITGELFF.

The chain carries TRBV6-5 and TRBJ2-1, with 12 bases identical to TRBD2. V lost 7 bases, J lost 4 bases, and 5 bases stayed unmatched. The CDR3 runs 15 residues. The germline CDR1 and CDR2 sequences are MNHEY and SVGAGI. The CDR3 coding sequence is TGTGCCAGCAACCTAGCGGGAGGGCTTTACAATGAGCAGTTCTTC. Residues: CASNLAGGLYNEQFF.

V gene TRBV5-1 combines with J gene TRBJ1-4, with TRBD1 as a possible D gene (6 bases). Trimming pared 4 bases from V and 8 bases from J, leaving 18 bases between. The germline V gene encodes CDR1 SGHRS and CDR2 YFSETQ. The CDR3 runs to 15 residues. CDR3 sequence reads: CASSKDSRRGEKLFF. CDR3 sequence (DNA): TGCGCCAGCAGCAAGGACAGCCGAAGGGGGGAAAAACTGTTTTTT.

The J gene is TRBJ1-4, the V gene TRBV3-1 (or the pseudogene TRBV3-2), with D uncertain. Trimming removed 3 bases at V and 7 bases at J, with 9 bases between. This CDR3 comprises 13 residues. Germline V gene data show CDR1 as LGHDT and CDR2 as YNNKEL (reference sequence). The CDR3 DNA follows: TGTGCCAGCAGCCACGGCCGGGGTGAAAAACTGTTTTTT. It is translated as CASSHGRGEKLFF.

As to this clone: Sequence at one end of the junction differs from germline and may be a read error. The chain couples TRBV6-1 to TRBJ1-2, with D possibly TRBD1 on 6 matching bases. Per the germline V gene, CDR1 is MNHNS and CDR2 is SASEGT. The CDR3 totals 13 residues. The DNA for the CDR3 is TGTGCCAGCAGAGAAGGGGACATCTCAGGCTACACCTTC. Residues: CASREGDISGYTF.

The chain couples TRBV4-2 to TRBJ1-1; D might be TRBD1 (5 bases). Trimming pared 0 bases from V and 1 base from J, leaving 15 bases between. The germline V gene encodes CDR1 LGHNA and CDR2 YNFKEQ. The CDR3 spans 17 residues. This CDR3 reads CASSQDAERQTNTEAFF. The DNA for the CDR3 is TGTGCCAGCAGCCAAGATGCCGAAAGACAGACGAACACTGAAGCTTTCTTT.

CDR3 coding DNA: TGTGCCAGCAGCGCCTGGGGCACCTCAATGAACACTGAAGCTTTCTTT. Translated: CASSAWGTSMNTEAFF. The chain recombines TRBV7-2 with TRBJ1-1; TRBD1 might be the D (5 bases). Germline V gene data show CDR1 as SGHTA and CDR2 as FQGNSA. This CDR3 has 16 residues. V gave up 5 bases and J gave up 0 bases, with 16 bases separating them.

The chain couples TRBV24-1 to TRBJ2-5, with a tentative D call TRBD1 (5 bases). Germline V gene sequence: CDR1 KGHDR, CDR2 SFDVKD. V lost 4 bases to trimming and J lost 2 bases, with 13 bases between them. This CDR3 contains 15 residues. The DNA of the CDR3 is TGTGCCACCAGTGACAGGGCCCTGGGTCAAGAGACCCAGTACTTC. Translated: CATSDRALGQETQYF.

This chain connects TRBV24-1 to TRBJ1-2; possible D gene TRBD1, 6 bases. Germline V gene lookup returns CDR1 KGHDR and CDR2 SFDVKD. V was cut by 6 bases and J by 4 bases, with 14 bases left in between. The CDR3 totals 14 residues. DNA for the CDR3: TGTGCCACCAGTCAACAGGGCGGGGGCTATGGCTACACCTTC. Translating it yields CATSQQGGGYGYTF.

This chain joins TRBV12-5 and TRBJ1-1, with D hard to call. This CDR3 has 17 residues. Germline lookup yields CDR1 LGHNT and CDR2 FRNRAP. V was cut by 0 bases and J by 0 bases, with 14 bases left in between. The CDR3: CASGLVVGGAMNTEAFF. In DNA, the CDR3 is TGTGCTAGTGGTTTGGTAGTGGGAGGTGCGATGAACACTGAAGCTTTCTTT.

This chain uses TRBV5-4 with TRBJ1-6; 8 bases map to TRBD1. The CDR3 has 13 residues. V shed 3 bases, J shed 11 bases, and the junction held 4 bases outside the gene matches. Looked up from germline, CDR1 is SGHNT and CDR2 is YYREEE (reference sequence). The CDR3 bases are TGTGCCAGCAGCTGGGGACAGGAGGCACCCCTCCACTTT. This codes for CASSWGQEAPLHF.

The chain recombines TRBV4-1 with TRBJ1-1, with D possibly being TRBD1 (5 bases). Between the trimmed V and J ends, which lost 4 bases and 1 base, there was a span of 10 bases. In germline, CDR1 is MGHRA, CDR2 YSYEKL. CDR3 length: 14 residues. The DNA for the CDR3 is TGCGCCAGCAGCCCCTCCGGGGGGAACACTGAAGCTTTCTTT. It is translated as CASSPSGGNTEAFF.

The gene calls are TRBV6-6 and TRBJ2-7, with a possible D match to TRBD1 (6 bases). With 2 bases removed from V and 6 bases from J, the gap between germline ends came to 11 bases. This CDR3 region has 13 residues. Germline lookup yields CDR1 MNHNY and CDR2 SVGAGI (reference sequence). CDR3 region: CASSYPQGSEQYF. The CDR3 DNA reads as TGTGCCAGCAGTTACCCTCAGGGGAGCGAGCAGTACTTC.

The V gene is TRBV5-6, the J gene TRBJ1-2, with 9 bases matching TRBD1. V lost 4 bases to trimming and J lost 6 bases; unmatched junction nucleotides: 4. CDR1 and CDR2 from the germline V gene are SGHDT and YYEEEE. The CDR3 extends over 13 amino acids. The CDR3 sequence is CASSPGTGHGYTF. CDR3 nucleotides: TGTGCCAGCAGCCCCGGGACAGGGCATGGCTACACCTTC.

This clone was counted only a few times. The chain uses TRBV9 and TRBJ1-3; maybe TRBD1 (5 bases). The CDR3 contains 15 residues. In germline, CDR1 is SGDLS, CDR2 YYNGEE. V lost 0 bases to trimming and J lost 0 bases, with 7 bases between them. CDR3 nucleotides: TGTGCCAGCAGCGTAGGACAGAGCTCTGGAAACACCATATATTTT. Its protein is CASSVGQSSGNTIYF.

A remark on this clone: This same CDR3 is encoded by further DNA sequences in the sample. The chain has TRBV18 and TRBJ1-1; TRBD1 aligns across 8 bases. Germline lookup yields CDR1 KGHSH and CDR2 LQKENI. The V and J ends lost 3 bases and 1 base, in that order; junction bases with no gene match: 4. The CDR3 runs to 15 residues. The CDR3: CASSPLGQGNTEAFF. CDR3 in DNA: TGTGCCAGCTCACCTCTCGGACAGGGGAACACTGAAGCTTTCTTT.